This TCR beta chain originates from a study of Graves' ophthalmopathy and Graves' hyperthyroidism. RNA transcripts yielded amplified TCR beta CDR3 regions. The first round was an RT-PCR with HTBI primers, and the second round was a multiplex PCR. Each CDR3 protein gets one entry after TCRdb re-called the multiplex PCR reads with MiXCR. The repertoire holds 600,000 to 700,000 distinct CDR3 sequences, with approximately 39% as singletons. This clonotype was recorded at least ten times. This CDR3 has 15 residues. Trimming took 5 bases from V and 0 from J, leaving 13 bases between them. CDR1 and CDR2 from the germline V gene are LNHDA and SQIVND (reference sequence).

The chain uses TRBV19 and TRBJ1-2, with TRBD1 as a possible D gene (5 bases). Material: peripheral blood. The receptor was isolated from an adult man with Graves' ophthalmopathy. In nucleotides, the CDR3 is TGTGCCAGTAGTCATCCAGGGCTGACTAACTATGGCTACACCTTC. Its translation: CASSHPGLTNYGYTF.